This TCR beta chain derives from a study of cytomegalovirus exposure and HLA in healthy donors. Both 60 Vbeta primers and 13 Jbeta primers went into the PCR. Clones were read by immunoSEQ multiplex PCR, and TCRdb kept only the in-frame ones, dropping some. Of roughly 63,000 clones listed, 71% were seen once; the top ten hold about 23%. The CDR3 has 12 amino acids. The germline CDR1 and CDR2 sequences are SGHRS and YFSETQ. Trimming removed 2 bases at V and 8 bases at J, with 7 bases between. Study-wide points: Rates of TCR association differed by HLA locus in a later analysis, with DRB1 highest and HLA-C lowest. When a later analysis was performed, an Asian-associated ancestry cluster reportedly had fewer N-insertions than the approximately 680-donor mean.

Concerning this clone: Antigen unknown.

The sequence came from a man aged 45-65 years in good health and CMV-seropositive. Sequenced sample: PBMCs. V and J are TRBV5-1 and TRBJ2-2; D gene unclear. CDR3 region: CASSFITGELFF. CDR3 DNA sequence: TGCGCCAGCAGCTTTATTACAGGGGAGCTGTTTTTT.